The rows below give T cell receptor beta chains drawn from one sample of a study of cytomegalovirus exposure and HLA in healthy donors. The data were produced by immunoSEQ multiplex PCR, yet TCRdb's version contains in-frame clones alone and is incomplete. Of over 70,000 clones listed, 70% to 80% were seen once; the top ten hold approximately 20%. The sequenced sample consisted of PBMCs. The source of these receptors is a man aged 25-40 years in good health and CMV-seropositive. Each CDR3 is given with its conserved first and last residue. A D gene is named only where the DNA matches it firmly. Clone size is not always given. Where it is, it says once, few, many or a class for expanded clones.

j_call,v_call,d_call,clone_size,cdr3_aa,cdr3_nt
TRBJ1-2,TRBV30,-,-,CACLGAVTF,TGTGCCTGCTTAGGGGCCGTCACCTTC
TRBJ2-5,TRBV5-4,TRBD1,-,CASSLRTGGTGETQYF,TGTGCCAGCAGCCTCCGGACAGGGGGCACGGGGGAGACCCAGTACTTC
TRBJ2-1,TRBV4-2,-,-,CASSQRVGSGDNEQFF,TGTGCCAGCAGCCAAAGAGTGGGTAGCGGTGACAATGAGCAGTTCTTC
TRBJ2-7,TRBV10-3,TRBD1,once,CAIQAATGATYEQYF,TGTGCCATCCAGGCCGCAACAGGGGCAACCTACGAGCAGTACTTC
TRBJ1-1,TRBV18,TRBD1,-,CASSSQGADTEAFF,TGTGCCAGCTCATCCCAGGGGGCGGACACTGAAGCTTTCTTT
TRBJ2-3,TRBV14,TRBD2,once,CASSRTPSGLSTDTQYF,TGTGCCAGCAGTCGCACCCCTAGCGGGCTTAGCACAGATACGCAGTATTTT
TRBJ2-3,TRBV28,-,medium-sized,CASSDRDSGTDTQYF,TGTGCCAGCAGTGACCGGGACTCTGGGACAGATACGCAGTATTTT
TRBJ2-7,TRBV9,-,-,CASSVAPAYEQYF,TGTGCCAGCAGCGTTGCCCCGGCCTACGAGCAGTACTTC
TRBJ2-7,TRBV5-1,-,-,CASSSEVSRGYEQYF,TGCGCCAGCAGCTCCGAAGTGTCCAGGGGCTACGAGCAGTACTTC
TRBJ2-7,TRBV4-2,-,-,CASSQDPGNEQYF,TGTGCCAGCAGCCAAGATCCCGGGAACGAGCAGTACTTC
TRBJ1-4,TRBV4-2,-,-,CASSQPGDTFRLFF,TGTGCCAGCAGCCAACCGGGAGATACGTTCAGACTGTTTTTT
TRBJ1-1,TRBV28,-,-,CASFRSGRPNTEAFF,TGTGCCAGCTTCCGAAGCGGACGGCCGAACACTGAAGCTTTCTTT
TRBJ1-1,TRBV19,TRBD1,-,CASSIRGATGGFIDTEAFF,TGTGCCAGTAGTATTAGAGGAGCGACAGGGGGCTTCATTGACACTGAAGCTTTCTTT
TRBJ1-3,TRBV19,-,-,CASSIEKEAGNTIYF,TGTGCCAGTAGTATTGAAAAGGAGGCTGGAAACACCATATATTTT